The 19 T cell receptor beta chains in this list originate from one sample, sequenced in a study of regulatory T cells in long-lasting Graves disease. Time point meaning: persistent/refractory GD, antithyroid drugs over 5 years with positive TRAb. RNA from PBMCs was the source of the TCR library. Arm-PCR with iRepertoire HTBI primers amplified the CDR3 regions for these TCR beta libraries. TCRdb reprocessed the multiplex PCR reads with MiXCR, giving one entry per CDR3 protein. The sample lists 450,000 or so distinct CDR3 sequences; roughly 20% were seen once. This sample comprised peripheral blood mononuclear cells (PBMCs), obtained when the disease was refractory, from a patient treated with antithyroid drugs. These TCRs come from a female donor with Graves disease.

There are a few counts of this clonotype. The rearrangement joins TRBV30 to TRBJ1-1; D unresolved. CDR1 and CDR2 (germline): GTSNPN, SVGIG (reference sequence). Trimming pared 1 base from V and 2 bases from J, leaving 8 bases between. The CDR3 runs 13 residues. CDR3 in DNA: TGTGCCTGGAGTGCCAGTAGAAACACTGAAGCTTTCTTT. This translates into CAWSASRNTEAFF.

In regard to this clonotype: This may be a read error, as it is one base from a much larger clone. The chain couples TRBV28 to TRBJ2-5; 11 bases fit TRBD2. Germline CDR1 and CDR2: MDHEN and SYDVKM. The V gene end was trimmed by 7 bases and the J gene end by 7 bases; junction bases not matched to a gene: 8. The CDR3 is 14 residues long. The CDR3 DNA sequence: TGTGCCAGCAAAAGACTAGCGGGAAGGGGGACCCAGTACTTC. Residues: CASKRLAGRGTQYF. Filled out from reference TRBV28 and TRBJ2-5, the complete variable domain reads DVKVTQSSRYLVKRTGEKVFLECVQDMDHENMFWYRQDPGLGLRLIYFSYDVKMKEKGDIPEGYSVSREKKERFSLILESASTNQTSMYLCASKRLAGRGTQYFGPGTRLLVL.

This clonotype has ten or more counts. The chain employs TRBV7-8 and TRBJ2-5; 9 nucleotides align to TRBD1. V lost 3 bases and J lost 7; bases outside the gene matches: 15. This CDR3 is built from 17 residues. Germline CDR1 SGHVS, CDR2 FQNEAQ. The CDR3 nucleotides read TGTGCCAGCAGCTTTCTTCGGCGGACAGGGGCAGAGGTGACCCAGTACTTC. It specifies CASSFLRRTGAEVTQYF.

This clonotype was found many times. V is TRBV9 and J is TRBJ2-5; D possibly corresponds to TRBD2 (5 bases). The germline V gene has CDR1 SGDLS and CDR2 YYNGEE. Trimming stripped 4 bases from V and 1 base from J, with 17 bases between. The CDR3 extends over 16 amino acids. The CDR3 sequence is CASSPPGGSVQETQYF. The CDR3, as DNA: TGTGCCAGCAGCCCTCCAGGTGGGAGCGTCCAAGAGACCCAGTACTTC.

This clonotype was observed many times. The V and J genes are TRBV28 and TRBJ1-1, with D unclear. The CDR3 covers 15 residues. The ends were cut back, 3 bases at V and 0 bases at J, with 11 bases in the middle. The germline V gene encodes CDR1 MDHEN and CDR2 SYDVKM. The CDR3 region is CASSLPQVMNTEAFF. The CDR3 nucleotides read TGTGCCAGCAGTTTGCCTCAAGTCATGAACACTGAAGCTTTCTTT.

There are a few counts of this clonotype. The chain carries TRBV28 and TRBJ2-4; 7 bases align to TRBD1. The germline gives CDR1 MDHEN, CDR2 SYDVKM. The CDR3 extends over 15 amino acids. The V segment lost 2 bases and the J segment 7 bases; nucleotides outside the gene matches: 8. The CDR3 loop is CASSLRTGALNIQYF. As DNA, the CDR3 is TGTGCCAGCAGTTTAAGAACAGGGGCTCTGAACATTCAGTACTTC.

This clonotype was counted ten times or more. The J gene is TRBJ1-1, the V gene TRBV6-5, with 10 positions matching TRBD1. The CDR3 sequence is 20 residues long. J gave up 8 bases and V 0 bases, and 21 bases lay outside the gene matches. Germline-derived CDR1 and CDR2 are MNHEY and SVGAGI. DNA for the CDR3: TGTGCCAGCAGTTACTCGAACCCCAAGATCCGGGACAGGGGTGATGAAGAAGCTTTCTTT. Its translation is CASSYSNPKIRDRGDEEAFF.

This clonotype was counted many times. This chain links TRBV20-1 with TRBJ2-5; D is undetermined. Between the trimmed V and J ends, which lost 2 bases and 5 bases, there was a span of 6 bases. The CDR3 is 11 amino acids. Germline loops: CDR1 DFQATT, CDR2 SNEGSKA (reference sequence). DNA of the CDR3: TGCAGTGCTAGACACGGGGAGACCCAGTACTTC. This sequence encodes CSARHGETQYF.

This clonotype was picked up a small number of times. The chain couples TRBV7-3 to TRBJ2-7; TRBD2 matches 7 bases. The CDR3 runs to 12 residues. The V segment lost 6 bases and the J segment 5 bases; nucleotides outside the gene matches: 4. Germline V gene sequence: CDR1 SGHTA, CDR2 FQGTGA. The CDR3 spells CASRGGGNEQYF. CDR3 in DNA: TGTGCCAGCAGGGGGGGGGGGAACGAGCAGTACTTC.

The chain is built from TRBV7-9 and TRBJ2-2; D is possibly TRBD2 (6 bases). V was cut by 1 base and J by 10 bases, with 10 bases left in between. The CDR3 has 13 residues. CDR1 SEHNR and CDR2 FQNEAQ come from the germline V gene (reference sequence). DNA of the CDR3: TGTGCCAGCAGCTTAGGTGGAGGGCAGGAGCTGTTTTTT. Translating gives CASSLGGGQELFF. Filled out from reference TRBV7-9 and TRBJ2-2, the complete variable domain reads DTGVSQNPRHKITKRGQNVTFRCDPISEHNRLYWYRQTLGQGPEFLTYFQNEAQLEKSRLLSDRFSAERPKGSFSTLEIQRTEQGDSAMYLCASSLGGGQELFFGEGSRLTVL.

The CDR3 is CASSLGQTAKNIQYF. CDR3 coding DNA: TGCGCCAGCAGCTTGGGTCAGACAGCCAAAAACATTCAGTACTTC. The chain recombines TRBV5-1 with TRBJ2-4; D remains unclear. CDR1 is SGHRS, CDR2 YFSETQ, per germline. The CDR3 totals 15 residues. The germline V and J ends were trimmed by 0 bases and 0 bases, with 7 bases remaining between them.

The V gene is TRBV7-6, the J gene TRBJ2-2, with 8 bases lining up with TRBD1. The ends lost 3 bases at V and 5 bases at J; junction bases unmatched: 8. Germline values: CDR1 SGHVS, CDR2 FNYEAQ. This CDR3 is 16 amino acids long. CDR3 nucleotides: TGTGCCAGCAGCTTTCGGCAGGGGGCGAGGACCGGGGAGCTGTTTTTT. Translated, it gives CASSFRQGARTGELFF. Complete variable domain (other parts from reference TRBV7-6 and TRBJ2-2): GAGVSQSPRYKVTKRGQDVALRCDPISGHVSLYWYRQALGQGPEFLTYFNYEAQQDKSGLPNDRFSAERPEGSISTLTIQRTEQRDSAMYRCASSFRQGARTGELFFGEGSRLTVL.

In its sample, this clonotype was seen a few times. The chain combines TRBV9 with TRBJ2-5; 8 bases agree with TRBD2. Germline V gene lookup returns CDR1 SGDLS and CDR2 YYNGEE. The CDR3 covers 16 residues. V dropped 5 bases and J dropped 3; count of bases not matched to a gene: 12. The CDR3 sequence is CASSRTSSLEKETQYF. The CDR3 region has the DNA TGTGCCAGCAGTCGGACTAGCTCCCTCGAAAAAGAGACCCAGTACTTC.

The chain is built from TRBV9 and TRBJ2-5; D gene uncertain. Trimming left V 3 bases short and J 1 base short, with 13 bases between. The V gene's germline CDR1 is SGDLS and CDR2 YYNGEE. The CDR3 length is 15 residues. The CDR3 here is CASSGGRTFQETQYF. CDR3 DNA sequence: TGTGCCAGCAGCGGAGGACGCACCTTCCAAGAGACCCAGTACTTC.

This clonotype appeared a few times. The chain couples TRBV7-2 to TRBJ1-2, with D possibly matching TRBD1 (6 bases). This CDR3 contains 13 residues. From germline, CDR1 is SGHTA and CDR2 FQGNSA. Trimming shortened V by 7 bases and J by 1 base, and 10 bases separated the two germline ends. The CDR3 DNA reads TGTGCCAGCACAACAGGGAATAACTATGGCTACACCTTC. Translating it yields CASTTGNNYGYTF.

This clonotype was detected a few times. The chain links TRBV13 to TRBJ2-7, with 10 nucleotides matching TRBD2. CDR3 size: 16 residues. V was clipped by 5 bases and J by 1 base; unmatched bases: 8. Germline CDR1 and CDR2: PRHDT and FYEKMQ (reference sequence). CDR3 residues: CASSPRGSGRSYEQYF. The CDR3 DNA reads TGTGCCAGCAGCCCGAGGGGTAGCGGGAGGTCCTACGAGCAGTACTTC.

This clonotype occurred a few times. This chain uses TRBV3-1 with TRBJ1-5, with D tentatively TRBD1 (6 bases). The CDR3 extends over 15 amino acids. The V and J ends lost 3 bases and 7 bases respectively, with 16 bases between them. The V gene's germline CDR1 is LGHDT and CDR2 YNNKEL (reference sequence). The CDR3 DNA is TGTGCCAGCAGCCATGAGGGGGAGAGGGGGCAGCCCCAGCATTTT. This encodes CASSHEGERGQPQHF.

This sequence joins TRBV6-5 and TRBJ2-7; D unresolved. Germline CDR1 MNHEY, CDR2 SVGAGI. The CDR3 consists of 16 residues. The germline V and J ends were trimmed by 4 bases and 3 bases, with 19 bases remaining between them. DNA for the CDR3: TGTGCCAGCAGTTTCTCTACTCTCCTGGGCCACTACGAGCAGTACTTC. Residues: CASSFSTLLGHYEQYF.

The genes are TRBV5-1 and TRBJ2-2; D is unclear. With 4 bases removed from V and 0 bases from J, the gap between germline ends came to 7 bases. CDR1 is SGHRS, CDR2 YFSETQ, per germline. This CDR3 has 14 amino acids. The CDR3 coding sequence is TGCGCCAGCAGCACGACAACGAACACCGGGGAGCTGTTTTTT. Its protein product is CASSTTTNTGELFF.